One sample yielded the 5 T cell receptor beta chains listed below, sequenced in a study of blood T cell repertoires in COVID-19. Repertoires were generated with immunoSEQ multiplex PCR, while TCRdb's copy carries only in-frame clones and drops some. The sample holds 150,000 to 200,000 clones, roughly 80% seen once. The sequencing sample was made of peripheral blood. The origin of the receptors is a man aged 70-80 years with acute or convalescent COVID-19.

The rearrangement joins TRBV7-9 to TRBJ1-3; D is undetermined. V shed 1 base and J shed 6 bases, with 7 bases lying between them. There are 13 residues in the CDR3. Germline V gives CDR1 SEHNR, CDR2 FQNEAQ (reference sequence). CDR3 coding DNA: TGTGCCAGCAGCTTAGGAGAGGAAAACACCATATATTTT. Its protein product is CASSLGEENTIYF.

This chain uses TRBV5-4 with TRBJ2-2; TRBD2 might be the D (6 bases). The CDR3 runs to 15 residues. Trimming removed 4 bases at V and 1 base at J, with 11 bases between. The germline V gene encodes CDR1 SGHNT and CDR2 YYREEE (reference sequence). The CDR3 DNA reads as TGTGCCAGCAGCGCGGGGACCAGGAACACCGGGGAGCTGTTTTTT. Its translation: CASSAGTRNTGELFF.

The chain employs TRBV7-9 and TRBJ1-1; no clear D gene. The V gene's germline CDR1 is SEHNR and CDR2 FQNEAQ (reference sequence). This CDR3 has 10 residues. This CDR3 reads CVAGDSEAFF. In DNA, the CDR3 is TGTGTGGCGGGAGACTCTGAAGCTTTCTTT.

J is TRBJ2-6 and V is TRBV24-1; 9 positions match TRBD1. The ends lost 4 bases at V and 0 bases at J; junction bases unmatched: 9. The CDR3 runs 19 residues. Germline V gene data show CDR1 as KGHDR and CDR2 as SFDVKD. As DNA, the CDR3 is TGTGCCACCAGTGACGGCAACAGGGGGCCTAACTCTGGGGCCAACGTCCTGACTTTC. It yields the protein CATSDGNRGPNSGANVLTF.

In this sample, this clone turned up a few times. The chain carries TRBV19 and TRBJ1-3; D is unresolved. Trimming took off 8 bases at V and 0 bases at J, with 11 bases between the two ends. Germline V gives CDR1 LNHDA, CDR2 SQIVND (reference sequence). This CDR3 region has 14 residues. CDR3 region: CASVFGSSGNTIYF. The CDR3, as DNA: TGTGCCAGTGTCTTTGGCAGCTCTGGAAACACCATATATTTT.